The source of this T cell receptor (beta chain) is a study of post-analysis software for immune sequencing data. Study details: Relapsing-remitting, secondary progressive and progressive-relapsing multiple sclerosis courses were included.

The TCR beta cDNA libraries carried unique molecular identifiers. MiXCR, run by TCRdb on the PCR reads, gives a single entry per CDR3 protein. Here the sample spans 750,000 to 900,000 distinct CDR3 sequences, roughly 50% being singletons. This clonotype was picked up a small number of times. Its specificity is not known. Findings of the study overall: With F measure, samples from one preparation batch clustered together strongly. When patients were compared with controls, about five TRBV segments were more frequent, TRBV5-6, TRBV5-1 and TRBV20-1 among them.

The germline V gene encodes CDR1 MNHEY and CDR2 SVGAGI. The CDR3 has 13 residues. V lost 5 bases, J lost 6 bases, and 12 bases lay in between. The rearrangement links TRBV6-5 to TRBJ2-3; no definite D call. The sequence was obtained from a girl between 5 and 17 years old with multiple sclerosis. The sequencing sample was made of blood. Here the CDR3 reads CASSPNQWDTQYF. The DNA for the CDR3 is TGTGCCAGCAGTCCAAACCAGTGGGATACGCAGTATTTT.